The 9 T cell receptor beta chains below all came from one sample that was sequenced in a study of Ad26.COV2.S vaccination and SARS-CoV-2 variants. Sequenced by immunoSEQ multiplex PCR; TCRdb stores in-frame clones only, minus some. Of roughly 450,000 clones in the sample, 90% were seen once. Treatment: roughly 18 received Ad26.COV2.S at low or high dose, single or two shots; five or six received placebo; per-sample allocation not given. Sampling occurred on day 63 after the first vaccine or placebo injection. Sequenced material: peripheral blood, taken in a trial of Ad26.COV2.S vaccine versus placebo. These TCRs come from a person aged 18 to 59 who received the Ad26.COV2.S COVID-19 vaccine or a placebo.

The rearrangement joins TRBV6-6 to TRBJ2-7; TRBD2 agrees at 8 bases. Germline lookup yields CDR1 MNHNY and CDR2 SVGAGI (reference sequence). V was clipped by 2 bases and J by 1 base; unmatched bases: 4. The CDR3 spans 15 residues. Written as DNA, the CDR3 is TGTGCCAGCAGTTACGAGACTAGCGCTTCCTACGAGCAGTACTTC. Translated: CASSYETSASYEQYF.

This chain links TRBV12-5 with TRBJ2-7, with 7 bases matching TRBD1. With V trimmed by 5 bases and J by 3 bases, 7 bases remained unmatched. This CDR3 has 14 amino acids. CDR1 LGHNT and CDR2 FRNRAP come from the germline V gene. The CDR3 sequence: CASGTQGVGYEQYF. The CDR3 nucleotides read TGTGCTAGTGGTACCCAGGGGGTGGGCTACGAGCAGTACTTC.

The V and J genes are TRBV6-5 and TRBJ1-1, with D perhaps TRBD1 (6 bases). V was trimmed by 7 bases and J by 2 bases, leaving 14 bases between them. The CDR3 sequence is 14 residues long. Germline-derived CDR1 and CDR2 are MNHEY and SVGAGI. CDR3 DNA sequence: TGTGCCAGCAAGAACGACAGGACTAACACTGAAGCTTTCTTT. The encoded protein is CASKNDRTNTEAFF.

The V call is TRBV10-3, the J call TRBJ2-7; 10 bases map to TRBD1. Losses at the gene ends were 7 bases for V and 1 base for J; bases not matched to a gene: 4. CDR1 is ENHRY and CDR2 is SYGVKD in the germline V gene. There are 14 residues in the CDR3. The CDR3 loop reads CAIKGTGASYEQYF. The DNA of the CDR3 is TGTGCCATCAAGGGGACAGGGGCTTCCTACGAGCAGTACTTC.

This rearrangement joins TRBV5-4 to TRBJ1-1; D not certain. CDR1 is SGHNT and CDR2 is YYREEE in the germline V gene (reference sequence). The CDR3 sequence is 14 residues long. V was cut by 2 bases and J by 5 bases, with 13 bases left in between. The DNA of the CDR3 is TGTGCCAGCAGCTTATTTGGGGTGTCGACTGAAGCTTTCTTT. It codes for CASSLFGVSTEAFF.

This chain connects TRBV2 to TRBJ2-3; D unclear. The length of the CDR3 is 12 residues. Germline V gene lookup returns CDR1 SNHLY and CDR2 FYNNEI. V was shortened by 5 bases and J by 7 bases, with 10 bases between the two germline ends. The CDR3 sequence is CASSSRTNTQYF. The CDR3 DNA reads as TGTGCCAGCAGTTCACGCACCAATACGCAGTATTTT.

The rearrangement links TRBV7-2 to TRBJ2-5; 14 bases are a match to TRBD2. The CDR3 is 15 residues long. V lost 1 base, J lost 13 bases, and 8 bases stayed unmatched. Germline assignment: CDR1 SGHTA and CDR2 FQGNSA. This chain's CDR3 is CASSLEGLAGAGPYF. The CDR3 nucleotides are TGTGCCAGCAGCTTAGAGGGACTAGCGGGAGCGGGTCCGTACTTC.

J is TRBJ2-1 and V is TRBV24-1; no reliable D call. Germline V gives CDR1 KGHDR, CDR2 SFDVKD. Trimming cost V 3 bases and J 9 bases, with 17 bases left between them. This CDR3 is 15 amino acids long. As DNA, the CDR3 is TGTGCCACCAGTGATGGTAGGGCCACCGCATCTGAGCAGTTCTTC. Its translation is CATSDGRATASEQFF.

The chain links TRBV7-2 to TRBJ2-7; no reliable D call. The germline V gene has CDR1 SGHTA and CDR2 FQGNSA. This CDR3 spans 13 amino acids. Deletions cut 3 bases from V and 6 bases from J, with 12 bases between. The CDR3 region is CASSFGASSEQYF. CDR3 nucleotide sequence: TGTGCCAGCAGCTTTGGTGCCTCCAGCGAGCAGTACTTC.